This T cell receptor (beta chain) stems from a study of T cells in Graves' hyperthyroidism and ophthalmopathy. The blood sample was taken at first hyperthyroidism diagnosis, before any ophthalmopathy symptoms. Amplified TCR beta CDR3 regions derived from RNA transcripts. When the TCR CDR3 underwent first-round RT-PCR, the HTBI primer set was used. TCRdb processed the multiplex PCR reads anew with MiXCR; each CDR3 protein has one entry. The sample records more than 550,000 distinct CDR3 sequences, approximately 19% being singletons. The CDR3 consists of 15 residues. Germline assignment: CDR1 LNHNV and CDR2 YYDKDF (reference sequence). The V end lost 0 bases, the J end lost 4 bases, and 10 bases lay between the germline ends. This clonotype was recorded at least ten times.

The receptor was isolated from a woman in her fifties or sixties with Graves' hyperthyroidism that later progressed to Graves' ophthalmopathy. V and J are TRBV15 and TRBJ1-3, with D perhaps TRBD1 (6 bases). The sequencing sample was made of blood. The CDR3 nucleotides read TGTGCCACCAGCAGAGATGCAGGGGCCGGAAACACCATATATTTT. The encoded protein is CATSRDAGAGNTIYF.